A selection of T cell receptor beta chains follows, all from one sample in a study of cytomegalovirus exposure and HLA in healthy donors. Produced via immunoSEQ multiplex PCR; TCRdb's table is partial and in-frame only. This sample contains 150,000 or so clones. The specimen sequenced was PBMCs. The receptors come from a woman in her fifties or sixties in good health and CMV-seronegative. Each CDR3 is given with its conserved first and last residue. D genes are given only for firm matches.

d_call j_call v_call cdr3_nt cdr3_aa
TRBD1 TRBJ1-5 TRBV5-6 TGTGCCAGCAGCTGGGGACAGGGCAATCAGCCCCAGCATTTT CASSWGQGNQPQHF
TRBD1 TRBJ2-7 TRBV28 TGTGCCAGCAGTTTTCTCCTCCGACAGGGGGCTCTCTACGAGCAGTACTTC CASSFLLRQGALYEQYF
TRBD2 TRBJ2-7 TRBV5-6 TGTGCCAGCAGCTTCCCTAGCGGGGACGGGGGGCAGTACTTC CASSFPSGDGGQYF
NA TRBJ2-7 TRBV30 TGTGCCTGGAGGTTTATAGGGGGCGGGGACTTC CAWRFIGGGDF
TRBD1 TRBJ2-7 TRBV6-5 TGTGCCAGCAGCCGGGACAGATCCTACGAGCAGTACTTC CASSRDRSYEQYF
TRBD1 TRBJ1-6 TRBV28 TGTGCCAGCAGCCCGGCCACAGGGGGTAATTCACCCCTCCACTTT CASSPATGGNSPLHF
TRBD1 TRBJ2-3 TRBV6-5 TGTGCCAGCAGTGGACAGGGTACGCAGTATTTT CASSGQGTQYF
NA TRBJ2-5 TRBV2 TGTGCCACAGAGGGGGAAGAGACCCAGTACTTC CATEGEETQYF
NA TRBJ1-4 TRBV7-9 TGTGCCAGCAGCCCAATGGGGCTTAATGAAAAACTGTTTTTT CASSPMGLNEKLFF
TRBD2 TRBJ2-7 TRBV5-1 TGCGCCAGCAGCTGGGGACTAGCGGAGAACTACGAGCAGTACTTC CASSWGLAENYEQYF
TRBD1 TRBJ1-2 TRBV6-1 TGTGCCAGCAGTGAAATTGGCACAGGGGGCGTTAACTATGGCTACACCTTC CASSEIGTGGVNYGYTF
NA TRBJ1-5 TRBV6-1 TGTGCCAGCAGTGAAGGGCCCGCGGGGGACCAGCCCCAGCATTTT CASSEGPAGDQPQHF
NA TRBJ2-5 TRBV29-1 TGCAGCGTCACCCTGGGAGTAGAGACCCAGTACTTC CSVTLGVETQYF
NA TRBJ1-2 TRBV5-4 TGTGCCAGCAGCTTGGACCTGGGGGCTGTCTATGGCTACACCTTC CASSLDLGAVYGYTF
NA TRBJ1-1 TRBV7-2 TGTGCCAGCAGCTCGGGCAGGACAGCTGAAGCTTTCTTT CASSSGRTAEAFF
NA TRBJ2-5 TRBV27 TGTGCCAGCACCAGGCCCAGGGTTCCGGAGACCCAGTACTTC CASTRPRVPETQYF
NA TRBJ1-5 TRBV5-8 TGTGCCAGCAGCTTGGCCCAGCGGCCCCAGCATTTT CASSLAQRPQHF
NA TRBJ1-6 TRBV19 TGTGCCAGTAGTATCGTCGGGGGAAGTTCACCCCTCCACTTT CASSIVGGSSPLHF
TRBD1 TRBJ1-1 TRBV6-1 TGTGCCAGCAGTGATCAGGGGGCGAAGAACACTGAAGCTTTCTTT CASSDQGAKNTEAFF
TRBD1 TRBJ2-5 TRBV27 TGTGCCAGCAGTCCCGGACAGGGCGCCCCCCATCGGGACTTC CASSPGQGAPHRDF
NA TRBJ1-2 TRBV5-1 TGCGCCAGCAGCTTGGGAACAATCGTCGATGGCTACACCTTC CASSLGTIVDGYTF
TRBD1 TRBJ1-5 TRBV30 TGTGCCTGGGGACAGGGAGGTTTCGGCAATCAGCCCCAGCATTTT CAWGQGGFGNQPQHF
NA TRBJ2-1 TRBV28 TGTGCCAGCAGTGGCTCCTCCTACAATGAGCAGTTCTTC CASSGSSYNEQFF
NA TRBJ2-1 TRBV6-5 TGTGCCAGCAGTACCGGCCTAGTCTCTGAGCAGTTCTTC CASSTGLVSEQFF
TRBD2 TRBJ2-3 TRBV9 TGTGCCAGCAGCCCAGGACTAGCGGGCGGTACGCAGTATTTT CASSPGLAGGTQYF
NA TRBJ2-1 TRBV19 TGTGCCAGTATGGGCAGTGAGAAGTACAATGAGCAGTTCTTC CASMGSEKYNEQFF
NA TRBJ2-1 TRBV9 TGTGCCAGCAGCGTATGGCGGGTTTGCGATGAGCAGTTCTTC CASSVWRVCDEQFF
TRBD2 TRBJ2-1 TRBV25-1 TGTGCCAGCAGTGTAGCGGGAGCTCTTAATGAGCAGTTCTTC CASSVAGALNEQFF
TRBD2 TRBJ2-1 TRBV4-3 TGCGCCAGCAGCCGTCACGTAGGGACTAGCGGGGACTCCTACAATGAGCAGTTCTTC CASSRHVGTSGDSYNEQFF
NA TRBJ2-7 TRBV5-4 TGTGCCAGCAGCTTGAGTCGGCAGGGATCCAACGAGCAGTACTTC CASSLSRQGSNEQYF
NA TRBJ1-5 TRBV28 TGTGCCAGCAGTTTCCGGGGGGACTATAGCAATCAGCCCCAGCATTTT CASSFRGDYSNQPQHF
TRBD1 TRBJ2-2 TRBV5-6 TGTGCCAGCAGAACCGGGACAGGGGGGACCGGGGAGCTGTTTTTT CASRTGTGGTGELFF
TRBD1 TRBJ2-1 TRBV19 TGTGCCAGTACCCGACAGGGGGCAGGGTCATTGAATGAGCAGTTCTTC CASTRQGAGSLNEQFF
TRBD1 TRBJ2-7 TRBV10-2 TGCGCCAGCAGTGTTTATCAGGGGGCCTACGAGCAGTACTTC CASSVYQGAYEQYF
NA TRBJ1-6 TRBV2 TGTGCCAGCAGTGTAGGGACAAACTATAATTCACCCCTCCACTTT CASSVGTNYNSPLHF
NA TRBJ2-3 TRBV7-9 TGTGCCAGCAGCTCCCCGGTGTATCGGGAAAGCACGCAGTATTTT CASSSPVYRESTQYF
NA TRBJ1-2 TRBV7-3 TGTGCCAGCAGCTTAACCAGGGAGGGTGGCTACACCTTC CASSLTREGGYTF
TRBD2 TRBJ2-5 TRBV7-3 TGTGCCAGCAGCTTAGAAGCGGGGAGGGAGACCCAGTACTTC CASSLEAGRETQYF
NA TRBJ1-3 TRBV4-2 TGTGCCAGCAGCCAAGACGGTACCTCTGGAAACACCATATATTTT CASSQDGTSGNTIYF
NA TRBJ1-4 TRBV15 TGTGCCACCAGCAGAGAGTTGAACGGACTTAATGAAAAACTGTTTTTT CATSRELNGLNEKLFF
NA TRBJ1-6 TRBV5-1 TGCGCCAGCAGCTTGGAGAGCTCCTATAATTCACCCCTCCACTTT CASSLESSYNSPLHF
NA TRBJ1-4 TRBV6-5 TGTGCCAGCAGCCAACCTGCAACTAACGAAAAACTGTTTTTT CASSQPATNEKLFF